This T cell receptor beta chain is from a study of technical replicates of blood from several donors. Profiled with immunoSEQ multiplex PCR; TCRdb holds only in-frame clones, not every one. The sample holds some 54,000 clones; roughly 93% are singletons and the top ten take around 4%. The clonotype comes from a human donor in good health. Some clones in this sample may be carry-over from other donors' samples. Sequencing was performed on PBMCs.

The CDR3 loop is CASSQGSGETQYF. The CDR3 nucleotides are TGCGCCAGCAGCCAAGGGAGTGGGGAGACCCAGTACTTC. The chain joins TRBV5-1 to TRBJ2-5, with D maybe TRBD2 (5 bases). Germline assignment: CDR1 SGHRS and CDR2 YFSETQ. This CDR3 spans 13 amino acids. Trimming stripped 4 bases from V and 5 bases from J, with 12 bases between.